Below are 15 T cell receptor beta chains sequenced from a single sample in a study of cytomegalovirus exposure and HLA in healthy donors (dated by TCRdb to the late 2010s). Receptor libraries were prepared by the immunoSEQ multiplex PCR assay. The multiplex PCR relied on a mix of 60 forward primers for TCR Vbeta segments and 13 reverse primers for TCR Jbeta segments. Not all clones reach the TCRdb copy of this immuneACCESS table, which keeps in-frame sequences only. Checked studies attribute under half of the gap to unresolved V genes and leave the rest unexplained. The sample records around 120,000 clones, 9.5% of which are singletons. The biggest ten clones account for 2.5% to 3.5% of the sample. Sequencing was performed on PBMCs. These receptors were taken from a man between 25 and 39 years old in good health and CMV-seronegative.

This clone ranks as medium-sized. V and J are TRBV6-1 and TRBJ2-2, with 8 nucleotides matching TRBD1. Trimming removed 4 bases from V and 4 bases from J; junction bases left unmatched: 5. The CDR3 is 15 residues long. Germline CDR1 is MNHNS and CDR2 is SASEGT. The CDR3 DNA sequence: TGTGCCAGCAGTGTCCGGGACAGGACCACCGGGGAGCTGTTTTTT. Translation: CASSVRDRTTGELFF.

This clone was recorded only once. The chain employs TRBV18 and TRBJ1-4; 8 bases fit TRBD1. This CDR3 comprises 15 residues. V lost 4 bases and J lost 3; bases outside the gene matches: 4. Germline CDR1 and CDR2: KGHSH and LQKENI. In nucleotides, the CDR3 is TGTGCCAGCTCACTAACAGGGGGACCTAATGAAAAACTGTTTTTT. Translation: CASSLTGGPNEKLFF.

The V and J genes are TRBV29-1 and TRBJ1-5, with 8 bases lining up with TRBD1. The CDR3 length is 13 residues. V lost 7 bases to trimming and J lost 3 bases; unmatched junction nucleotides: 5. The V gene's germline CDR1 is SQVTM and CDR2 ANQGSEA. The CDR3 loop is CSATGVDNQPQHF. CDR3 DNA: TGCAGCGCGACAGGGGTTGACAATCAGCCCCAGCATTTT.

This clone occurred a few times. The CDR3 here is CASSLDRVNYEQYF. CDR3 nucleotides: TGTGCCAGCAGCTTGGACAGGGTGAACTACGAGCAGTACTTC. The rearrangement uses TRBV6-5 and TRBJ2-7; TRBD1 matches at 8 bases. The germline V gene has CDR1 MNHEY and CDR2 SVGAGI. The CDR3 totals 14 residues. Trimming removed 6 bases from V and 3 bases from J; junction bases left unmatched: 7.

In its sample, this clone was seen a few times. The V call is TRBV7-8, the J call TRBJ1-1, with no clear D. This CDR3 is built from 14 residues. V was shortened by 1 base and J by 0 bases, with 6 bases between the two germline ends. The germline V gene encodes CDR1 SGHVS and CDR2 FQNEAQ. In DNA form, the CDR3 reads TGTGCCAGCAGCTTAGGAGGCCTGAACACTGAAGCTTTCTTT. Protein product: CASSLGGLNTEAFF.

This clone was seen just once. The chain carries TRBV6-1 and TRBJ1-1; D uncertain. Germline V gene lookup returns CDR1 MNHNS and CDR2 SASEGT. Deletions cut 2 bases from V and 3 bases from J, with 10 bases between. The CDR3 is made up of 14 amino acids. The CDR3 here is CASSERGWDTEAFF. CDR3 nucleotides: TGTGCCAGCAGTGAACGGGGATGGGACACTGAAGCTTTCTTT.

This clone was detected only a few times. The V call is TRBV27, the J call TRBJ2-1; TRBD2 aligns across 7 bases. Per germline, CDR1 MNHEY and CDR2 SMNVEV (reference sequence). This CDR3 is 16 amino acids long. V shed 4 bases and J 6 bases; nucleotides not matched to a gene: 12. The CDR3 DNA reads TGTGCCAGCAGTTCTAAATTGCGGGAGAAGGGCAATGAGCAGTTCTTC. Translating gives CASSSKLREKGNEQFF.

This chain connects TRBV5-1 to TRBJ2-6, with unresolved D. Trimming removed 0 bases from V and 0 bases from J, with 7 bases in between. Germline V gene data show CDR1 as SGHRS and CDR2 as YFSETQ. The CDR3 is made up of 16 amino acids. In DNA form, the CDR3 reads TGCGCCAGCAGCTTGGCCCCCAGCTCTGGGGCCAACGTCCTGACTTTC. This encodes CASSLAPSSGANVLTF.

The rearrangement uses TRBV15 and TRBJ2-7; tentative D call: TRBD2 (5 bases). The CDR3 sequence is 14 residues long. Germline lookup yields CDR1 LNHNV and CDR2 YYDKDF (reference sequence). Trimming took off 0 bases at V and 3 bases at J, with 9 bases between the two ends. The CDR3 sequence: CATSRESGDYEQYF. The DNA for the CDR3 is TGTGCCACCAGCAGAGAATCCGGGGACTACGAGCAGTACTTC. The full variable domain, rest sourced from reference TRBV15 and TRBJ2-7, is DAMVIQNPRYQVTQFGKPVTLSCSQTLNHNVMYWYQQKSSQAPKLLFHYYDKDFNNEADTPDNFQSRRPNTSFCFLDIRSPGLGDTAMYLCATSRESGDYEQYFGPGTRLTVT.

V is TRBV7-6 and J is TRBJ2-1, with TRBD2 matching 9 bases. The CDR3 has 18 amino acids. From germline, CDR1 is SGHVS and CDR2 FNYEAQ. Unmatched junction bases numbered 12, after V lost 1 base and J lost 5 bases. CDR3 in DNA: TGTGCCAGCAGCTTAGGCGTTGGATTTAGCGGGGGAGACAATGAGCAGTTCTTC. Translating it yields CASSLGVGFSGGDNEQFF.

This clone was counted once. The gene calls are TRBV7-2 and TRBJ1-1, with 7 positions matching TRBD1. This CDR3 has 14 amino acids. The germline CDR1 and CDR2 sequences are SGHTA and FQGNSA. After removal of 3 bases from V and 5 bases from J, the junction contained 6 bases not matched to a gene. CDR3 protein: CASSFHRQGTEAFF. In DNA form, the CDR3 reads TGTGCCAGCAGCTTCCACCGACAGGGAACTGAAGCTTTCTTT.

This clone came up a few times. This rearrangement joins TRBV15 to TRBJ2-5, with 8 bases aligning to TRBD1. CDR1 LNHNV and CDR2 YYDKDF come from the germline V gene (reference sequence). The V gene end was trimmed by 5 bases and the J gene end by 5 bases; junction bases not matched to a gene: 7. The CDR3 has 14 amino acids. The DNA of the CDR3 is TGTGCCACCAGCCTAGACAGGGGATCTGAGACCCAGTACTTC. It specifies CATSLDRGSETQYF. Full variable domain (missing parts from reference TRBV15 and TRBJ2-5): DAMVIQNPRYQVTQFGKPVTLSCSQTLNHNVMYWYQQKSSQAPKLLFHYYDKDFNNEADTPDNFQSRRPNTSFCFLDIRSPGLGDTAMYLCATSLDRGSETQYFGPGTRLLVL.

In its sample, this clone was seen a few times. The chain joins TRBV7-9 to TRBJ2-5; TRBD2 matches 12 bases. This CDR3 has 16 amino acids. Trimming at V came to 5 bases and at J to 7 bases, leaving 11 bases not matched to a gene. From germline, CDR1 is SEHNR and CDR2 FQNEAQ (reference sequence). The CDR3 here is CASSPRTSGDPATQYF. CDR3 nucleotides: TGTGCCAGCAGCCCGCGGACTAGCGGGGACCCGGCGACCCAGTACTTC.

This clone was recorded a few times. The V gene is TRBV28, the J gene TRBJ2-7; D perhaps matches TRBD1 (6 bases). The CDR3 loop spans 13 amino acids. Deletions cut 5 bases from V and 4 bases from J, with 12 bases between. Germline V lookup: CDR1 MDHEN, CDR2 SYDVKM. The CDR3, as DNA: TGTGCCAGCAGTGTGCAGGGGCCATACGAGCAGTACTTC. Encoded protein: CASSVQGPYEQYF. Combining the CDR3 with reference TRBV28 and TRBJ2-7 gives the whole variable domain DVKVTQSSRYLVKRTGEKVFLECVQDMDHENMFWYRQDPGLGLRLIYFSYDVKMKEKGDIPEGYSVSREKKERFSLILESASTNQTSMYLCASSVQGPYEQYFGPGTRLTVT.

The J gene is TRBJ1-5, the V gene TRBV2, with 7 bases fitting TRBD1. The J segment lost 0 bases and the V segment lost 7 bases, leaving 6 bases of the junction unmatched. Germline CDR1 SNHLY, CDR2 FYNNEI. CDR3 size: 15 residues. For the CDR3, the DNA is TGTGCCAGCAATCTCAGGGGGTATAGCAATCAGCCCCAGCATTTT. This sequence encodes CASNLRGYSNQPQHF.